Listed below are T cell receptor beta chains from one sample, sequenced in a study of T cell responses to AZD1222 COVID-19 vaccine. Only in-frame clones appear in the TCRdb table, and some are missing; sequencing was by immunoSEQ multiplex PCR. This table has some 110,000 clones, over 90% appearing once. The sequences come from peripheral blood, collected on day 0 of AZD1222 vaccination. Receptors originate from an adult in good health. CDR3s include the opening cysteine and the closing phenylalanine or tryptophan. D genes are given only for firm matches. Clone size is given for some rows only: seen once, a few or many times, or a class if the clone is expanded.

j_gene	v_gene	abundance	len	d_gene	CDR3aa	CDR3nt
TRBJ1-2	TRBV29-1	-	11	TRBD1	CSVGTGNGYTF	TGCAGCGTTGGGACAGGGAACGGCTACACCTTC
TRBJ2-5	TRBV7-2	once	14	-	CASSPRTVQETQYF	TGTGCCAGCAGCCCGAGGACAGTCCAAGAGACCCAGTACTTC
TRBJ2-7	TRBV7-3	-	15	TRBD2	CASSLTGGRSHEQYF	TGTGCCAGCAGCTTAACGGGCGGGAGAAGTCACGAGCAGTACTTC
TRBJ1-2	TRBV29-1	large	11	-	CSVVWGNGYTF	TGCAGCGTTGTATGGGGGAATGGCTACACCTTC
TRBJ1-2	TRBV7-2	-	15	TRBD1	CASSPWTGVLVGYTF	TGTGCCAGCAGCCCCTGGACAGGGGTGCTCGTTGGCTACACCTTC
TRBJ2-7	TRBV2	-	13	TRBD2	CASSRGLVYEQYF	TGTGCCAGCAGTAGAGGACTAGTCTACGAGCAGTACTTC
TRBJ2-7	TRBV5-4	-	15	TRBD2	CASSAKGTSGNEQYF	TGTGCCAGCAGCGCGAAAGGGACTAGTGGTAACGAGCAGTACTTC
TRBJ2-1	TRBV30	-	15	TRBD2	CAWSVGGTREGEQFF	TGTGCCTGGAGTGTAGGGGGGACTAGAGAAGGTGAGCAGTTCTTC
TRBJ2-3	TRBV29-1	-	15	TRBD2	CSVGRTSGSTDTQYF	TGCAGCGTTGGAAGGACTAGCGGGAGCACGGATACGCAGTATTTT
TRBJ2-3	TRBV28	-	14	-	CASSPGGGTDTQYF	TGTGCCAGCAGTCCCGGAGGGGGCACAGATACGCAGTATTTT
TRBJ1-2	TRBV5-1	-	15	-	CASSLASRRSYGYTF	TGCGCCAGCAGCTTGGCCAGCCGCCGGTCCTATGGCTACACCTTC
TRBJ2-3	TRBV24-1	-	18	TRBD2	CATSDPGTSGSFTDTQYF	TGTGCCACCAGTGATCCCGGAACTAGCGGGAGTTTCACAGATACGCAGTATTTT
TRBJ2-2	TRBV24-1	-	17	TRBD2	CATSDFSSGSINGELFF	TGTGCCACCAGTGATTTTTCTAGCGGGAGTATTAACGGGGAGCTGTTTTTT
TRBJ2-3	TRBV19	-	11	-	CASSSADTQYF	TGTGCCAGTAGTAGTGCAGATACGCAGTATTTT
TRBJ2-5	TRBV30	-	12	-	CALGGVGETQYF	TGTGCCCTCGGGGGCGTTGGAGAGACCCAGTACTTC
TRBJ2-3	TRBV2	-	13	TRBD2	CASSRGVSDTQYF	TGTGCCAGCAGCCGGGGGGTATCAGATACGCAGTATTTT
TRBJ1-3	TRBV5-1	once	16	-	CASRRGLTDSGNTIYF	TGCGCCAGCAGGCGAGGACTGACTGACTCTGGAAACACCATATATTTT
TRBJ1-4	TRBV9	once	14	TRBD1	CASSVEAGTGKLFF	TGTGCCAGCAGCGTAGAGGCGGGGACAGGAAAACTGTTTTTT
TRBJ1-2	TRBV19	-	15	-	CASSIPTANNYGYTF	TGTGCCAGTAGTATCCCCACGGCGAATAACTATGGCTACACCTTC
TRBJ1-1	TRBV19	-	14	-	CASSIQGIPTEAFF	TGTGCCAGTAGTATTCAGGGTATCCCCACTGAAGCTTTCTTT
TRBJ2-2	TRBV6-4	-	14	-	CASSYTYNTGELFF	TGTGCCAGCAGTTACACCTACAACACCGGGGAGCTGTTTTTT
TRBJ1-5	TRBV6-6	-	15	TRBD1	CASSLDRGGNQPQHF	TGTGCCAGCAGCCTAGACAGGGGTGGGAATCAGCCCCAGCATTTT
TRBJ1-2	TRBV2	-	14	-	CASSEASWTEGYTF	TGTGCCAGCAGTGAAGCCTCCTGGACTGAGGGCTACACCTTC
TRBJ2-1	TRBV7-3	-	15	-	CASSLSLAPYNEQFF	TGTGCCAGCAGCTTAAGCCTAGCGCCATACAATGAGCAGTTCTTC
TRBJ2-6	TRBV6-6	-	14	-	CASSYRQRGNVLTF	TGTGCCAGCAGTTACCGACAGAGAGGCAACGTCCTGACTTTC
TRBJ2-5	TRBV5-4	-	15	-	CASSPIPTDPGAQYF	TGTGCCAGCAGCCCGATTCCGACAGACCCGGGGGCCCAGTACTTC
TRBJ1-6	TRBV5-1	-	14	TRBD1	CASSLAQGNSPLHF	TGCGCCAGCAGCTTGGCACAGGGGAATTCACCCCTCCACTTT
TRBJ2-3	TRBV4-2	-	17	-	CASSQGLGSRVQDTQYF	TGTGCCAGCAGCCAAGGTTTAGGCAGCCGGGTCCAAGATACGCAGTATTTT
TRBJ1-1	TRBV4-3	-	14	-	CASSQAAVTTEAFF	TGCGCCAGCAGCCAAGCGGCAGTAACGACTGAAGCTTTCTTT
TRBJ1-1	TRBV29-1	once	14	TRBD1	CSVQGARGDTEAFF	TGCAGCGTTCAGGGGGCCCGGGGAGACACTGAAGCTTTCTTT